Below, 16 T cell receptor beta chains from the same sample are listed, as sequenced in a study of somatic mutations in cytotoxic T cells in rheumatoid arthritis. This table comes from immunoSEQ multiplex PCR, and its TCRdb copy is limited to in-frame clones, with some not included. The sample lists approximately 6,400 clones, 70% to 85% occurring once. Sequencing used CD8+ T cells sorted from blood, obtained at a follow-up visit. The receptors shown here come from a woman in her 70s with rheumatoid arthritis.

The CDR3 region has the DNA TGCGCCAGCAGCCAAGGATCAGGGGCATACCCGGCTTTCTTT. Translation gives CASSQGSGAYPAFF. The chain combines TRBV4-1 with TRBJ1-1; the D gene is possibly TRBD1 (6 bases). CDR3 length equals 14 residues. Deletions cut 1 base from V and 11 bases from J, with 17 bases between. Germline-derived CDR1 and CDR2 are MGHRA and YSYEKL.

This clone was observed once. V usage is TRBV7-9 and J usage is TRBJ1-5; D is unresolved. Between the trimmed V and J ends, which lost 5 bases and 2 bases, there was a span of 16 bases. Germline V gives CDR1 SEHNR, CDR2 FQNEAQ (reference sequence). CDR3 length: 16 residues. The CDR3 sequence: CASSPMGQGGNQPQHF. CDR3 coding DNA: TGTGCCAGCAGCCCCATGGGTCAAGGCGGCAATCAGCCCCAGCATTTT.

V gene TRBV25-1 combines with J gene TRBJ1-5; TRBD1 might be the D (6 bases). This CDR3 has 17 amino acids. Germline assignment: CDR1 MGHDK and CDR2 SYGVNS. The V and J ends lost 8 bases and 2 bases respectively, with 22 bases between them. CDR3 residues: CASVREQGYVGNQPQHF. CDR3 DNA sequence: TGTGCCAGCGTCAGGGAACAGGGCTATGTTGGCAATCAGCCCCAGCATTTT.

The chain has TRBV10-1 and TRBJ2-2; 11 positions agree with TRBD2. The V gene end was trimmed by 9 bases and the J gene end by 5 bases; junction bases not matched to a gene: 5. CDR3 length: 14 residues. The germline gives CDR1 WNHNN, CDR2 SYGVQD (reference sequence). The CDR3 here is CASYSGRGTGELFF. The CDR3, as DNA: TGCGCCAGTTATAGCGGGAGGGGTACCGGGGAGCTGTTTTTT.

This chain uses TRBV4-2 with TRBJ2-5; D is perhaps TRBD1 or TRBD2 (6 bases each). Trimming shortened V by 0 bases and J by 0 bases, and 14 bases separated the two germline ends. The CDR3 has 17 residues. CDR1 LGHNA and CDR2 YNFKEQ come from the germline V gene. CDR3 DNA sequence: TGTGCCAGCAGCCAAGATTTAAGGGGGGCGTACCAAGAGACCCAGTACTTC. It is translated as CASSQDLRGAYQETQYF.

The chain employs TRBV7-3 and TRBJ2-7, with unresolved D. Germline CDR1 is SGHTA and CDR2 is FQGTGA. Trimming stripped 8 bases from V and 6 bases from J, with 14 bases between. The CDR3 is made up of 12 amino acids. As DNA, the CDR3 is TGTGCCAGCGCCCAATCTCCGGCCGAGCAGTACTTC. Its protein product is CASAQSPAEQYF.

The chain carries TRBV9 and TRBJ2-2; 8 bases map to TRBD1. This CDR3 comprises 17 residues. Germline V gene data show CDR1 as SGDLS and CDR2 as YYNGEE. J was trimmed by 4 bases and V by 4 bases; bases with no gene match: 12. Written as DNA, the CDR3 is TGTGCCAGCAGCAATATTCAGGGGGCATTGATCACCGGGGAGCTGTTTTTT. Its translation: CASSNIQGALITGELFF.

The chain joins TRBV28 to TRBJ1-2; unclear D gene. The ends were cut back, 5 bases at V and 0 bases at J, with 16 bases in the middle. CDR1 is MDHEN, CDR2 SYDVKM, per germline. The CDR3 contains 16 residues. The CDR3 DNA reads TGTGCCAGCAGTACTCCTACGGAGCTAACTAACTATGGCTACACCTTC. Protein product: CASSTPTELTNYGYTF.

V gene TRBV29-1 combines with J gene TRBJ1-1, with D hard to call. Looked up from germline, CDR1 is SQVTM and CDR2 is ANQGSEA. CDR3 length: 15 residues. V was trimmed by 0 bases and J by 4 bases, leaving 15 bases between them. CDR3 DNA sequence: TGCAGCGTTGAAGATCCGGACTCCTTAGTCACTGAAGCTTTCTTT. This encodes CSVEDPDSLVTEAFF.

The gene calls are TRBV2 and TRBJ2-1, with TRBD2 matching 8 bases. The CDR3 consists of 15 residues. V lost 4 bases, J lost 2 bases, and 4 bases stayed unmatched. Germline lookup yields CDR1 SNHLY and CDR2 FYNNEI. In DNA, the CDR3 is TGTGCCAGCAGTGGGGTGACTAGCGCCTACAATGAGCAGTTCTTC. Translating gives CASSGVTSAYNEQFF.

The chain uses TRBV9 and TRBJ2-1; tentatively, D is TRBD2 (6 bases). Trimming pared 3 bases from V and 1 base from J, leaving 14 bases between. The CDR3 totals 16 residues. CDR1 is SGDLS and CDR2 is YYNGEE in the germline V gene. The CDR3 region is CASSGRGGGSYNEQFF. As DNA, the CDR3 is TGTGCCAGCAGCGGTAGAGGAGGAGGGTCCTACAATGAGCAGTTCTTC.

Here the CDR3 reads CASSVGGQTSPLHF. CDR3 DNA: TGTGCCAGCAGCGTAGGGGGACAGACTTCACCCCTCCACTTT. The chain combines TRBV9 with TRBJ1-6; TRBD1 aligns across 7 bases. From germline, CDR1 is SGDLS and CDR2 YYNGEE. This CDR3 comprises 14 residues. V was clipped by 0 bases and J by 9 bases; unmatched bases: 3.

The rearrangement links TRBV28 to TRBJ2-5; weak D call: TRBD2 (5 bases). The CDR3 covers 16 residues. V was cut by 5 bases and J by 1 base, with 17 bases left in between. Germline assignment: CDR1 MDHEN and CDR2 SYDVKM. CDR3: CASSPKRRLFQETQYF. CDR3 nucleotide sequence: TGTGCCAGCAGTCCGAAACGGAGGCTGTTCCAAGAGACCCAGTACTTC.

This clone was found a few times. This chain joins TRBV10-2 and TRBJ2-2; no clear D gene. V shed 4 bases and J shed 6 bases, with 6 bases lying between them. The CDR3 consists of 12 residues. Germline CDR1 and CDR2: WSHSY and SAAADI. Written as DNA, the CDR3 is TGCGCCAGCAGTGTTAGTCCCGGGGAGCTGTTTTTT. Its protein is CASSVSPGELFF.

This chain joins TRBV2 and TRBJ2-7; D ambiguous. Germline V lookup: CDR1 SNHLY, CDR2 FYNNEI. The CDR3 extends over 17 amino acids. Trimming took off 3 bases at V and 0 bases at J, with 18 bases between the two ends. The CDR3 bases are TGTGCCAGCAGTGATCAGAGGTCCGACCCCCGCTCCTACGAGCAGTACTTC. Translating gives CASSDQRSDPRSYEQYF.

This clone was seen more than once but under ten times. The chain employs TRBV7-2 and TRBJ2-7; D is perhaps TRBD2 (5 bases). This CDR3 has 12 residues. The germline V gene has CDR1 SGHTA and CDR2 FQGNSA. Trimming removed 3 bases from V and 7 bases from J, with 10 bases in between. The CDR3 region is CASSFTSIEQYF. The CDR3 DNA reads TGTGCCAGCAGCTTTACTAGTATAGAGCAGTACTTC. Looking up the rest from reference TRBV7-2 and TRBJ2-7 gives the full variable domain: GAGVSQSPSNKVTEKGKDVELRCDPISGHTALYWYRQSLGQGLEFLIYFQGNSAPDKSGLPSDRFSAERTGGSVSTLTIQRTQQEDSAVYLCASSFTSIEQYFGPGTRLTVT.